The 20 T cell receptor beta chains below come from one sample, sequenced in a study of metastatic and nonmetastatic thyroid tumors. With MiXCR, TCRdb called clones anew from the PCR reads. The sample lists approximately 82,000 clones, approximately 13% occurring once. No patient had received any treatment before thyroid surgery. What was sequenced was tumor tissue. These receptors were taken from a female donor with papillary thyroid cancer or a benign thyroid nodule (not recorded which). Some clones in this sample may be carry-over from other donors' samples.

Ten or more counts support this clone. The chain combines TRBV6-9 with TRBJ1-1, with D maybe TRBD1 (5 bases). This CDR3 is 13 amino acids long. Trimming took off 6 bases at V and 0 bases at J, with 8 bases between the two ends. Germline loops: CDR1 MNHGY, CDR2 SVAAGI. Here the CDR3 DNA reads TGTGCCAGCAGGAGACAGATGAACACTGAAGCTTTCTTT. It translates to CASRRQMNTEAFF.

This clone was seen at least ten times. The J gene is TRBJ1-4, the V gene TRBV6-1; the D gene is possibly TRBD1 (6 bases). Trimming took 6 bases from V and 6 from J, leaving 11 bases between them. This CDR3 comprises 13 residues. Germline CDR1 reads MNHNS; CDR2 reads SASEGT. The CDR3, as DNA: TGTGCCAGCAGCAGGGGTTTACATGAAAAACTGTTTTTT. Its translation: CASSRGLHEKLFF.

Many counts were recorded for this clone. This rearrangement joins TRBV20-1 to TRBJ2-7; the match to TRBD2 covers 12 bases. Trimming at V came to 6 bases and at J to 4 bases, leaving 1 base not matched to a gene. The CDR3 has 12 residues. The V gene's germline CDR1 is DFQATT and CDR2 SNEGSKA (reference sequence). CDR3 sequence (DNA): TGCAGTGCGGGGACTAGCGGGTACGAGCAGTACTTC. Translation: CSAGTSGYEQYF.

This clone was counted ten times or more. V usage is TRBV5-1 and J usage is TRBJ2-2; TRBD2 might be the D (6 bases). The length of the CDR3 is 15 residues. Trimming took 3 bases from V and 5 from J, leaving 14 bases between them. The germline CDR1 and CDR2 sequences are SGHRS and YFSETQ. CDR3 residues: CASSSGRGWTGELFF. The CDR3 nucleotides read TGCGCCAGCAGCTCGGGACGGGGGTGGACCGGGGAGCTGTTTTTT.

As regards this clone: This sequence may be a read error, since a much larger clone differs from it by one base. The chain has TRBV28 and TRBJ1-1, with a possible D match to TRBD1 (5 bases). Per the germline V gene, CDR1 is MDHEN and CDR2 is SYDVKM. This CDR3 contains 13 residues. Trimming pared 7 bases from V and 2 bases from J, leaving 11 bases between. In nucleotides, the CDR3 is TGTGCCAGCATTTCGACAGATAACACTGAAGCTTTCTTT. Residues: CASISTDNTEAFF.

This clone appeared many times. CDR3 DNA sequence: TGTGCCAGCAGCTTAGAGGGACTAGCGGGAGGGCCAAGATTAGAGCAGTTCTTC. It is translated as CASSLEGLAGGPRLEQFF. V gene TRBV11-2 combines with J gene TRBJ2-1, with 16 bases aligning to TRBD2. Germline trimming cut 0 bases from V and 10 bases from J; bases unmatched to any gene: 9. Germline CDR1 is SGHAT and CDR2 is FQNNGV. This CDR3 region has 18 residues.

This clone was picked up many times. The chain uses TRBV7-9 and TRBJ2-1, with a weak D call TRBD2 (5 bases). From germline, CDR1 is SEHNR and CDR2 FQNEAQ (reference sequence). The CDR3 length is 15 residues. Deletions cut 0 bases from V and 3 bases from J, with 9 bases between. The CDR3 nucleotides are TGTGCCAGCAGCTTAGCGGGAGCGAACTACAATGAGCAGTTCTTC. Protein sequence: CASSLAGANYNEQFF. Complete variable domain (other parts from reference TRBV7-9 and TRBJ2-1): DTGVSQNPRHKITKRGQNVTFRCDPISEHNRLYWYRQTLGQGPEFLTYFQNEAQLEKSRLLSDRFSAERPKGSFSTLEIQRTEQGDSAMYLCASSLAGANYNEQFFGPGTRLTVL.

This clone was counted many times. Other DNA variants within this sample encode the same CDR3. The chain recombines TRBV12-3 or TRBV12-4 with TRBJ2-2; 8 bases line up with TRBD2. Trimming took 7 bases from V and 2 from J; bases not matched to a gene: 9. The CDR3 is 16 residues long. The CDR3 region is CASTRGGGPNTGELFF. The CDR3 DNA reads as TGTGCCAGCACCCGCGGCGGGGGGCCTAACACCGGGGAGCTGTTTTTT.

The table lists this clone with many counts. The chain has TRBV20-1 and TRBJ2-7, with TRBD1 identical over 9 bases. Unmatched junction bases numbered 8, after V lost 5 bases and J lost 3 bases. Germline CDR1 DFQATT, CDR2 SNEGSKA (reference sequence). The CDR3 has 14 amino acids. The CDR3 DNA reads as TGCAGTGCTGTCTCCCCGACAGGGGGCTACGAGCAGTACTTC. Protein: CSAVSPTGGYEQYF.

This clone occurred many times. This chain links TRBV3-1 with TRBJ1-5, with TRBD1 as a possible D gene (5 bases). The V and J ends lost 5 bases and 0 bases respectively, with 11 bases between them. CDR3 length: 15 amino acids. From germline, CDR1 is LGHDT and CDR2 YNNKEL (reference sequence). The CDR3 DNA reads as TGTGCCAGCAGCTTCGACAGATATAGCAATCAGCCCCAGCATTTT. Amino acid sequence: CASSFDRYSNQPQHF.

A remark on this clone: Since a much larger clone is just one base distant, this may be a read error. This chain links TRBV5-4 with TRBJ1-1, with D possibly being TRBD1 (5 bases). Germline V CDR1 and CDR2: SGHNT, YYREEE (reference sequence). This CDR3 comprises 14 residues. The DNA of the CDR3 is TGTACCAGCAGCTTGGGGGGGGAGAACACTGAAGCTTTCTTT. Protein sequence: CTSSLGGENTEAFF. The full variable domain, rest sourced from reference TRBV5-4 and TRBJ1-1, is ETGVTQSPTHLIKTRGQQVTLRCSSQSGHNTVSWYQQALGQGPQFIFQYYREEENGRGNFPPRFSGLQFPNYSSELNVNALELDDSALYLCTSSLGGENTEAFFGQGTRLTVV.

This clone has ten or more counts. V usage is TRBV19 and J usage is TRBJ2-3; perhaps D is TRBD1 or TRBD2 (5 bases each). The CDR3 spans 15 residues. The V end was cut by 5 bases, the J end by 1 base, with 13 bases between. Germline CDR1 is LNHDA and CDR2 is SQIVND (reference sequence). CDR3 loop: CASSLREKGTDTQYF. As DNA, the CDR3 is TGTGCCAGTAGTCTCAGGGAGAAGGGCACAGATACGCAGTATTTT.

This clone was seen ten or more times. The V and J genes are TRBV19 and TRBJ1-5, with TRBD1 matching over 12 bases. This CDR3 has 18 residues. Germline CDR1 LNHDA, CDR2 SQIVND (reference sequence). Trimming at V came to 6 bases and at J to 2 bases, leaving 11 bases not matched to a gene. CDR3 loop: CASSPGQGAASGNQPQHF. DNA of the CDR3: TGTGCCAGTAGCCCGGGACAGGGGGCCGCTTCGGGCAATCAGCCCCAGCATTTT.

Ten or more counts support this clone. This chain connects TRBV14 to TRBJ2-3; D not resolved. The CDR3 runs to 11 residues. V shed 5 bases and J shed 6 bases, with 6 bases lying between them. Looked up from germline, CDR1 is SGHDN and CDR2 is FVKESK. The CDR3 protein is CASSIADTQYF. CDR3 in DNA: TGTGCCAGCAGCATTGCCGATACGCAGTATTTT.

This clone was detected ten times or more. The chain is built from TRBV11-3 and TRBJ1-1, with no clear D. Trimming removed 7 bases at V and 5 bases at J, with 20 bases between. The CDR3 runs to 15 residues. Germline assignment: CDR1 SGHNT and CDR2 YENEEA. In DNA form, the CDR3 reads TGTGCCAGCAACCTTCAGGAGGTTAACAGTACTGAAGCTTTCTTT. As protein: CASNLQEVNSTEAFF.

There are many counts of this clone. A much larger clone differs by one base, so this may be a read error. This same CDR3 is encoded by further DNA sequences in the sample. The chain carries TRBV12-3 or TRBV12-4 and TRBJ1-6; the match to TRBD1 covers 7 bases. V shed 4 bases and J 10 bases; nucleotides not matched to a gene: 1. The CDR3 loop spans 12 amino acids. CDR3 protein: CASSYRGSPLHF. The DNA for the CDR3 is TGTGCCAGCAGTTACAGGGGCTCACCCCTCCACTTT.

This rearrangement joins TRBV9 to TRBJ2-5, with TRBD2 matching 7 bases. Germline V gives CDR1 SGDLS, CDR2 YYNGEE. The V and J ends lost 2 bases and 5 bases, in that order; junction bases with no gene match: 9. CDR3 size: 15 residues. The CDR3 nucleotides are TGTGCCAGCAGCGTGGGAGGGTCGTCTTTGGAGACCCAGTACTTC. It is translated as CASSVGGSSLETQYF.

On this clone itself: This may arise from a read error, as a much more abundant clone is one base away. The chain is built from TRBV7-9 and TRBJ2-1; D gene ambiguous. Germline CDR1 is SEHNR and CDR2 is FQNEAQ (reference sequence). CDR3 length: 12 residues. V lost 3 bases and J lost 7, with 7 bases in between. CDR3 sequence reads: CASSFTSNEQFF. The CDR3 bases are TGTGCCAGCAGCTTTACATCTAATGAGCAGTTCTTC.

This clone showed up many times. Other nucleotide sequences from this sample produce the same CDR3. J is TRBJ1-1 and V is TRBV2, with D unclear. The CDR3 totals 14 residues. V lost 5 bases to trimming and J lost 1 base, with 11 bases between them. CDR1 and CDR2 (germline): SNHLY, FYNNEI. This chain's CDR3 is CASSWTEKNTEAFF. CDR3 nucleotide sequence: TGTGCCAGCAGTTGGACTGAAAAGAACACTGAAGCTTTCTTT.

This clone occurred many times. One junction end does not reproduce the germline sequence, and a read error may be involved. Other DNA sequences from this sample encode an identical CDR3 as well. The chain is built from TRBV28 and TRBJ1-5; D is unclear. Germline V CDR1 and CDR2: MDHEN, SYDVKM. This CDR3 contains 11 residues. CDR3 amino acids: CASSFNQPQHF. The CDR3 DNA reads TGTGCCAGTAGTTTCAATCAGCCCCAGCATTTT.